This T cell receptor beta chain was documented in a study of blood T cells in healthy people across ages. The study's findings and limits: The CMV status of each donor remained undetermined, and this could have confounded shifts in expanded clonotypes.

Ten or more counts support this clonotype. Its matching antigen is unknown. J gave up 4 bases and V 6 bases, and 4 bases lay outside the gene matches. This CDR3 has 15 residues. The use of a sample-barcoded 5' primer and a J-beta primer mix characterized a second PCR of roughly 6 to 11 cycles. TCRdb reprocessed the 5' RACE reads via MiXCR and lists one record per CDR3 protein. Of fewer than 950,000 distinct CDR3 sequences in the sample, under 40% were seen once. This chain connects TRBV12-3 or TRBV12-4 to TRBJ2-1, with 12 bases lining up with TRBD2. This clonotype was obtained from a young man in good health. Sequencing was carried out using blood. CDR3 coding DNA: TGTGCCAGCAGGACTAGCGGGGGACGATACAATGAGCAGTTCTTC. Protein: CASRTSGGRYNEQFF.